The clone carrying this T cell receptor beta chain was counted at least ten times. Its antigen remains unidentified. The source of the sample is a study of T cells in Graves' hyperthyroidism and ophthalmopathy. The study, taken as a whole, reports: Ophthalmopathy onset followed model prediction by a median about 6.5 months.

The PBMCs had their origin in around 10 ml of fresh peripheral blood. TCR beta CDR3 region amplification was performed from RNA transcripts. RT-PCR in the first round (using the HTBI primer set) targeted the TCR CDR3. TCRdb re-called the multiplex PCR reads with MiXCR, one entry per CDR3 protein. The sample includes more than 150,000 distinct CDR3 sequences, approximately 17% of them seen just once. The CDR3 runs to 16 residues. CDR1 and CDR2 from the germline V gene are SGHVS and FQNEAQ. After removal of 4 bases from V and 1 base from J, the junction contained 7 bases not matched to a gene. This clonotype was obtained from a woman between 45 and 60 years old with Graves' hyperthyroidism. V usage is TRBV7-8 and J usage is TRBJ2-7; 10 nucleotides align to TRBD2. Sample: blood. This CDR3 reads CASSSEIAGGSYEQYF. The CDR3 DNA reads TGTGCCAGCAGCTCCGAGATAGCGGGGGGTTCCTACGAGCAGTACTTC.